The present entry profiles one T cell receptor beta chain with its context. The entry originates in a study of blood T cell repertoires in COVID-19. Study as a whole: T cells, B-cell-depleted T cells, or PBMCs supplied cDNA or gDNA.

Generated by immunoSEQ multiplex PCR, the TCRdb table keeps only in-frame clones and is missing some. This sample has roughly 500,000 clones, with roughly 90% found just once. Researchers sorted participants into cohorts using their self-reported clinical history. All recovered Cohort 3 donors got two negative PCRs, got clearance, or saw symptom resolution. Material for sequencing was PBMCs or T cells enriched from blood (not recorded which). This clonotype was obtained from a woman aged 40-49 years who had recovered from COVID-19.

This chain's CDR3 is CASSLGVSGRSSYNEQFF. In nucleotides, the CDR3 is TGTGCCAGCAGCTTAGGGGTTAGCGGGAGATCCTCCTACAATGAGCAGTTCTTC. This chain connects TRBV7-9 to TRBJ2-1, with 9 bases matching TRBD2. Trimming cost V 1 base and J 0 bases; bases outside gene matches: 7. Germline V gene data show CDR1 as SEHNR and CDR2 as FQNEAQ (reference sequence). The CDR3 sequence is 18 residues long.